The rows below give T cell receptor beta chains drawn from one sample of a study of T cell repertoires in cytomegalovirus infection. TCRdb reanalysed the reads using MiXCR and keeps one entry per CDR3 protein. The data contain a few hundred thousand distinct CDR3 sequences, over 15% of them singletons. The sequenced sample was CD8+ T cells from PBMCs. These receptors all come from a human donor in good health (CMV status not recorded). Some clones in this sample may be carry-over from other donors' samples. Each CDR3 is given with its conserved first and last residue. The D gene is left open where the match is weak. Expanded clones get a size class; other rows say once, few or many, or leave the size out.

size	V	J	D	CDR3	DNA
NA	TRBV14	TRBJ2-7	TRBD2	CASSPWTSGYEHYF	TGTGCCAGCAGCCCCTGGACTAGCGGGTACGAGCACTACTTC
NA	TRBV7-2	TRBJ2-4	NA	CASSLVPTGLGKNIQYF	TGTGCCAGCAGCTTAGTTCCTACAGGGCTGGGCAAAAACATTCAGTACTTC
few	TRBV7-9	TRBJ2-7	TRBD1	CASSPRTGEPSYEQYF	TGTGCCAGCAGCCCACGGACAGGGGAGCCCTCCTACGAGCAGTACTTC
few	TRBV27	TRBJ2-7	TRBD2	CASSLTSGGQYEQYF	TGTGCCAGCAGTTTAACTAGCGGGGGCCAGTACGAGCAGTACTTC
NA	TRBV5-8	TRBJ1-2	NA	CASSPIESYPAYGYTF	TGTGCCAGCAGCCCTATCGAATCTTACCCGGCGTATGGCTACACCTTC
many	TRBV7-9	TRBJ2-3	TRBD1	CASSPRQGELYTQYF	TGTGCCAGCAGCCCCCGACAGGGTGAATTGTATACGCAGTATTTT
few	TRBV5-3	TRBJ1-1	NA	CASSLSAYYTNTEAFF	TGTGCCAGCAGCTTGTCAGCCTATTATACGAACACTGAAGCTTTCTTT
few	TRBV10-3	TRBJ2-6	NA	CAISELAGATSGANVLTF	TGTGCCATCAGTGAGTTGGCAGGGGCCACCTCTGGGGCCAACGTCCTGACTTTC
many	TRBV7-6	TRBJ2-3	TRBD2	CASSLNSLAESTDTQYF	TGTGCCAGCAGCTTAAACTCCCTAGCGGAGAGCACAGATACGCAGTATTTT
few	TRBV28	TRBJ2-7	NA	CASSPTVTYEQYF	TGTGCCAGCAGTCCGACAGTGACCTACGAGCAGTACTTC
NA	TRBV6-2/TRBV6-3	TRBJ2-7	TRBD2	CASSYPSGLGYEQYF	TGTGCCAGCAGTTACCCCTCGGGACTAGGCTACGAGCAGTACTTC
many	TRBV7-6	TRBJ2-1	TRBD2	CASSSERGTYNEQFF	TGTGCCAGCAGCTCCGAGCGGGGGACCTACAATGAGCAGTTCTTC
many	TRBV6-1	TRBJ2-6	NA	CASSERVVQTGANVLTF	TGTGCCAGCAGTGAACGAGTGGTCCAGACTGGGGCCAACGTCCTGACTTTC
few	TRBV20-1	TRBJ2-1	TRBD2	CSARSGTSGGGYNEQFF	TGCAGTGCTAGGTCCGGGACTAGCGGGGGGGGCTACAATGAGCAGTTCTTC
NA	TRBV5-4	TRBJ1-1	NA	CASSLGGAPIILGAFF	TGTGCCAGCAGCTTGGGGGGAGCACCAATCATCCTGGGAGCTTTCTTT
few	TRBV11-3	TRBJ2-7	NA	CASSLLGGPSYEQYF	TGTGCCAGCAGCTTATTGGGGGGGCCCTCCTACGAGCAGTACTTC
NA	TRBV12-3/TRBV12-4	TRBJ1-2	TRBD1	CASRIGQGAYGYTF	TGTGCCAGCAGGATCGGACAGGGGGCGTATGGCTACACCTTC
many	TRBV28	TRBJ2-5	NA	CASKIPGLPETQYF	TGTGCCAGCAAGATACCGGGACTTCCAGAGACCCAGTACTTC
many	TRBV12-5	TRBJ2-1	NA	CASGFSYNEQFF	TGTGCTAGTGGTTTCTCCTACAATGAGCAGTTCTTC
many	TRBV7-8	TRBJ1-6	NA	CASSLNSPTDGRLSAAHF	TGTGCCAGCAGCTTAAATTCCCCAACTGACGGACGTTTGTCGGCGGCCCACTTT
few	TRBV6-5	TRBJ2-1	TRBD2	CASSYMGLAGGSSYNEQFF	TGTGCCAGCAGTTACATGGGACTAGCGGGGGGGAGCTCCTACAATGAGCAGTTCTTC
many	TRBV7-8	TRBJ1-1	NA	CASSLGSAGRDTEAFF	TGTGCCAGCAGCTTAGGGTCGGCAGGGCGAGACACTGAAGCTTTCTTT
few	TRBV5-7	TRBJ1-2	NA	CASSLHTFNYGYTF	TGTGCCAGCAGCTTGCACACTTTCAACTATGGCTACACCTTC
many	TRBV28	TRBJ1-1	NA	CAAQTTGMTEAFF	TGTGCCGCCCAAACCACTGGGATGACTGAAGCTTTCTTT
few	TRBV19	TRBJ2-7	TRBD1	CASSTTGQGKHYEQYF	TGTGCCAGTAGTACGACCGGACAGGGGAAACACTACGAGCAGTACTTC
once	TRBV28	TRBJ2-5	TRBD2	CASSLGWSGAQETQYF	TGTGCCAGCAGTTTGGGTTGGAGCGGGGCCCAAGAGACCCAGTACTTC
few	TRBV29-1	TRBJ1-1	NA	CSVKQGITREAFF	TGCAGCGTCAAACAGGGCATAACCCGTGAAGCTTTCTTT
many	TRBV15	TRBJ2-3	TRBD1	CATSSPDRGGTDTQYF	TGTGCCACCAGCAGCCCCGACAGGGGGGGAACAGATACGCAGTATTTT
many	TRBV7-6	TRBJ1-1	TRBD1	CASSLRQGDTEAFF	TGTGCCAGCAGCTTAAGGCAGGGGGACACTGAAGCTTTCTTT
NA	TRBV13	TRBJ1-1	NA	CASSPGDTEAFF	TGTGCCAGCAGCCCGGGAGACACTGAAGCTTTCTTT
few	TRBV6-5	TRBJ1-2	NA	CASSYHEPSDTRGANYGYTF	TGTGCCAGCAGTTACCACGAGCCTTCGGACACCAGAGGGGCTAACTATGGCTACACCTTC
NA	TRBV15	TRBJ1-1	NA	CATSRVANTEAFF	TGTGCCACCAGCAGAGTAGCTAACACTGAAGCTTTCTTT
NA	TRBV4-3	TRBJ1-4	NA	CASSQDGRNEKLFF	TGCGCCAGCAGCCAAGATGGGCGTAATGAAAAACTGTTTTTT
NA	TRBV2	TRBJ1-1	NA	CASSEGLNMNTEAFF	TGTGCCAGCAGTGAAGGGCTTAACATGAACACTGAAGCTTTCTTT
many	TRBV28	TRBJ1-1	NA	CASSSRGGIEAFF	TGTGCCAGCAGTTCTCGGGGCGGGATTGAAGCTTTCTTT
few	TRBV29-1	TRBJ2-2	TRBD2	CSVVLWEGSTGELFF	TGCAGCGTTGTTCTTTGGGAGGGGTCCACCGGGGAGCTGTTTTTT
few	TRBV7-9	TRBJ2-3	NA	CASSLALAPTDTQYF	TGTGCCAGCAGCTTAGCGCTAGCCCCCACAGATACGCAGTATTTT
once	TRBV6-5	TRBJ1-1	NA	CASSLATRGNTEAFF	TGTGCCAGCAGTTTGGCCACGCGGGGGAACACTGAAGCTTTCTTT
few	TRBV24-1	TRBJ1-5	NA	CATSDSRTDYSNQPQHF	TGTGCCACCAGTGATTCTCGGACAGACTATAGCAATCAGCCCCAGCATTTT
few	TRBV19	TRBJ2-7	NA	CASSIDLDGEQYF	TGTGCCAGTAGTATAGATCTGGATGGCGAGCAGTACTTC
NA	TRBV4-3	TRBJ1-1	NA	CASSANYGGDTEAFF	TGCGCCAGCAGCGCAAACTACGGGGGAGACACTGAAGCTTTCTTT
few	TRBV5-6	TRBJ2-7	NA	CASSPGTSSYEQYF	TGTGCCAGCAGCCCTGGGACATCTTCCTACGAGCAGTACTTC
many	TRBV19	TRBJ1-5	TRBD1	CASSLTGGGNQPQHF	TGTGCCAGTAGCCTCACAGGGGGCGGCAATCAGCCCCAGCATTTT
NA	TRBV6-5	TRBJ2-5	NA	CASSPDWQETQYF	TGTGCCAGCAGCCCGGACTGGCAAGAGACCCAGTACTTC
few	TRBV5-4	TRBJ2-5	NA	CASSLEGVQETQYF	TGTGCCAGCAGCTTGGAGGGGGTACAAGAGACCCAGTACTTC
few	TRBV7-9	TRBJ1-1	NA	CASSLAGMDVDTEAFF	TGTGCCAGCAGCTTAGCAGGGATGGACGTGGACACTGAAGCTTTCTTT
NA	TRBV7-9	TRBJ1-1	NA	CASTPRGPEAFF	TGTGCCAGCACCCCCCGGGGGCCTGAAGCTTTCTTT
few	TRBV7-6	TRBJ1-6	NA	CASSLGEDYSPLHF	TGTGCCAGCAGCTTGGGGGAAGACTATTCACCCCTCCACTTT
NA	TRBV12-3/TRBV12-4	TRBJ2-3	TRBD1	CASSLGQGVADTQYF	TGTGCCAGCAGTTTGGGACAGGGTGTGGCAGATACGCAGTATTTT
many	TRBV28	TRBJ1-5	NA	CASSFSQSVSNQPQHF	TGTGCCAGCAGTTTTTCACAGAGCGTTAGCAATCAGCCCCAGCATTTT
few	TRBV28	TRBJ1-2	NA	CASSLVPDNYGYTF	TGTGCCAGCAGCCTAGTTCCGGATAACTATGGCTACACCTTC
NA	TRBV28	TRBJ1-2	NA	CASSFLDGVYGYTF	TGTGCCAGCAGTTTCCTGGACGGAGTCTATGGCTACACCTTC
NA	TRBV29-1	TRBJ1-2	NA	CSVKGRAGMGYTF	TGCAGCGTTAAGGGCCGAGCCGGCATGGGCTACACCTTC